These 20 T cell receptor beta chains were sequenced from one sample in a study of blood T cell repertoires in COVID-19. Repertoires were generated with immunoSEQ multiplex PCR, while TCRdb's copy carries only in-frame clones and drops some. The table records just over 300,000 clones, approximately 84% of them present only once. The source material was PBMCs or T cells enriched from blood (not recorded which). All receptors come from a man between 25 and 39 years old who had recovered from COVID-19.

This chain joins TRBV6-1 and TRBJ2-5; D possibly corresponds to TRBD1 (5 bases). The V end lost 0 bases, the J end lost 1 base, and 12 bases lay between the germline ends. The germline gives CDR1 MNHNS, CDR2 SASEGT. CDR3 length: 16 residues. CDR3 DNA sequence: TGTGCCAGCAGTGAAGCACAGACAGTAACCCAAGAGACCCAGTACTTC. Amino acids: CASSEAQTVTQETQYF.

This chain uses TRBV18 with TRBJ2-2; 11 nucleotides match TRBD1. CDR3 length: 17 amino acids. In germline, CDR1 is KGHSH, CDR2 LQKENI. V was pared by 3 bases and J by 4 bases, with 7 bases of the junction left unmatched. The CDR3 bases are TGTGCCAGCTCACCGCTCGGACAGGGGGCGGCCACCGGGGAGCTGTTTTTT. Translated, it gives CASSPLGQGAATGELFF.

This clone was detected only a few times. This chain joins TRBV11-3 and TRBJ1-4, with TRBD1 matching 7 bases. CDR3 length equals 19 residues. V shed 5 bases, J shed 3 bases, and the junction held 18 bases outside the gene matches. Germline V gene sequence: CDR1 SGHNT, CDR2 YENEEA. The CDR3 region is CASSPYNRTGSVANEKLFF. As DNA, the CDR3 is TGTGCCAGCAGCCCCTACAACCGGACAGGTTCTGTAGCTAATGAAAAACTGTTTTTT. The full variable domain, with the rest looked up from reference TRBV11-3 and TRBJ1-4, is EAGVVQSPRYKIIEKKQPVAFWCNPISGHNTLYWYLQNLGQGPELLIRYENEEAVDDSQLPKDRFSAERLKGVDSTLKIQPAELGDSAVYLCASSPYNRTGSVANEKLFFGSGTQLSVL.

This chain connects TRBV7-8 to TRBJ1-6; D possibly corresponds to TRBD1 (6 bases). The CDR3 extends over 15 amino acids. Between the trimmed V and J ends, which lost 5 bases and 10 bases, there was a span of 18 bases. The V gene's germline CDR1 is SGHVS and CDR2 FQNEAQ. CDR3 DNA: TGTGCCAGCAGCGCCAGGCAGGGGTTGTTGTCACCCCTCCACTTT. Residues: CASSARQGLLSPLHF.

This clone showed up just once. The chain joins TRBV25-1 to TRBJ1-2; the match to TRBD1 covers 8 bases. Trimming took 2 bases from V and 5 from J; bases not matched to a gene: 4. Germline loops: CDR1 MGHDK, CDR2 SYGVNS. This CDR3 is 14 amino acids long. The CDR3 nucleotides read TGTGCCAGCAGTGAACCTTACAGGGGGTATGGCTACACCTTC. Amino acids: CASSEPYRGYGYTF.

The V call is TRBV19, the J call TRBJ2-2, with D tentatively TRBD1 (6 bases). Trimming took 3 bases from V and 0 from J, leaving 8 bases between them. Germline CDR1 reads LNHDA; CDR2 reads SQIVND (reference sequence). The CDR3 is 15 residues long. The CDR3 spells CASSMYRANTGELFF. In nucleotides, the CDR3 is TGTGCCAGTAGTATGTACAGGGCGAACACCGGGGAGCTGTTTTTT.

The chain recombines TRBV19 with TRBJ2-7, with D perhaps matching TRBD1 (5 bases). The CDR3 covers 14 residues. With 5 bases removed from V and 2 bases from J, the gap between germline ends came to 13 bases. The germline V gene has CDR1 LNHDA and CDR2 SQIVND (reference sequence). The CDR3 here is CASSFAGNTYEQYF. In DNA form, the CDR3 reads TGTGCCAGTAGTTTCGCAGGGAATACCTACGAGCAGTACTTC.

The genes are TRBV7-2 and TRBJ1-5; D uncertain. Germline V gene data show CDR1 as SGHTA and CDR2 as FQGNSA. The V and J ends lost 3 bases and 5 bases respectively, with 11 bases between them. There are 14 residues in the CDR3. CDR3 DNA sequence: TGTGCCAGCAGCTTTAACAGTGGTTATCAGCCCCAGCATTTT. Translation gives CASSFNSGYQPQHF.

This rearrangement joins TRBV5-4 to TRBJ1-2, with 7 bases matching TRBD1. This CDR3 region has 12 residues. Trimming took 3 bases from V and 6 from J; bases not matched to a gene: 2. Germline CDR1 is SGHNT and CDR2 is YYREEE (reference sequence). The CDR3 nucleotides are TGTGCCAGCAGCTCTACAGGGGATGGCTACACCTTC. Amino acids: CASSSTGDGYTF.

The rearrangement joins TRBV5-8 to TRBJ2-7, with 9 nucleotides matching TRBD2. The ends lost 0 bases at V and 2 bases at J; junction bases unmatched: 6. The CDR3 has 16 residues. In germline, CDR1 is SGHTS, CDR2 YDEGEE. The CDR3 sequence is CASSLVSGGSTYEQYF. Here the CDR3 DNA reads TGTGCCAGCAGCTTGGTTAGCGGGGGCTCAACCTACGAGCAGTACTTC.

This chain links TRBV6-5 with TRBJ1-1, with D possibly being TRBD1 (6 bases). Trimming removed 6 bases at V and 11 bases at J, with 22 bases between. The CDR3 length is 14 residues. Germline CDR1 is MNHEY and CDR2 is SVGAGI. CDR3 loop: CASRGTGPGKGAFF. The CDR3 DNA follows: TGTGCCAGCAGAGGAACAGGGCCGGGAAAGGGGGCTTTCTTT.

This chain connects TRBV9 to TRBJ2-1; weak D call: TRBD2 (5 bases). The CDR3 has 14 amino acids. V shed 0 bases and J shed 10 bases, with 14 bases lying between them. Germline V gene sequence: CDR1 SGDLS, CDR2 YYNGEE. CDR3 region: CASSVEAGRGEQFF. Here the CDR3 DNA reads TGTGCCAGCAGCGTAGAGGCAGGCCGCGGGGAGCAGTTCTTC.

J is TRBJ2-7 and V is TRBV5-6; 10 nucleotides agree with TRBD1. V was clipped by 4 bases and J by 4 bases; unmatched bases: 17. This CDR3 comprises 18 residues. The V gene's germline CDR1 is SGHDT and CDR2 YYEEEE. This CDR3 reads CASSLTRTGQGTLYEQYF. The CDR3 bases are TGTGCCAGCAGCCTTACAAGGACGGGACAGGGGACTTTATACGAGCAGTACTTC.

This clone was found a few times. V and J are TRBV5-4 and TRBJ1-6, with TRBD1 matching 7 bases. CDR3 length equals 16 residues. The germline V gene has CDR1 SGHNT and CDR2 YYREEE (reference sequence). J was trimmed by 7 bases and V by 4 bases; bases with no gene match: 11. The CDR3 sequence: CASSPQGQAGNSPLHF. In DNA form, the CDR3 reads TGTGCCAGCAGCCCACAAGGACAGGCCGGGAATTCACCCCTCCACTTT.

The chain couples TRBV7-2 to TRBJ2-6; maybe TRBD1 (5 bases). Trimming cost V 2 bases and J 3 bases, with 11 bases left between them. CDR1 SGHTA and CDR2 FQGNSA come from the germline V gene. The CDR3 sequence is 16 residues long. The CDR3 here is CASSLRFQGGANVLTF. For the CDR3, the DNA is TGTGCCAGCAGCTTAAGGTTCCAGGGTGGGGCCAACGTCCTGACTTTC. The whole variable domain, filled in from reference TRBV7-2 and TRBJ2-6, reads GAGVSQSPSNKVTEKGKDVELRCDPISGHTALYWYRQSLGQGLEFLIYFQGNSAPDKSGLPSDRFSAERTGGSVSTLTIQRTQQEDSAVYLCASSLRFQGGANVLTFGAGSRLTVL.

The CDR3 reads CASSQSGLAGGDNEQFF. The CDR3 nucleotides are TGTGCCAGCAGCCAATCGGGACTAGCGGGAGGGGACAATGAGCAGTTCTTC. J is TRBJ2-1 and V is TRBV4-2, with 16 bases lining up with TRBD2. This CDR3 spans 17 amino acids. CDR1 is LGHNA and CDR2 is YNFKEQ in the germline V gene. Germline trimming cut 2 bases from V and 5 bases from J; bases unmatched to any gene: 3.

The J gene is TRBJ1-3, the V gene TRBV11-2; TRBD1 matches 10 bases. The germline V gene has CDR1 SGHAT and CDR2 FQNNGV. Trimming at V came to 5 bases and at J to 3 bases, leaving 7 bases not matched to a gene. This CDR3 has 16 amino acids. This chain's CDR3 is CASSPRQGAVGNTIYF. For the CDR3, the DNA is TGTGCCAGCAGCCCCCGACAGGGGGCGGTTGGAAACACCATATATTTT.

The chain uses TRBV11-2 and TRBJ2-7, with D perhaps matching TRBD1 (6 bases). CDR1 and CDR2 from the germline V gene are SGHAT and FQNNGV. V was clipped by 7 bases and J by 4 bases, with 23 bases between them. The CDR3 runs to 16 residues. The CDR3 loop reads CASTQGQGLSGYEQYF. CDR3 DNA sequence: TGTGCCAGCACCCAGGGGCAGGGTTTGTCGGGATACGAGCAGTACTTC.

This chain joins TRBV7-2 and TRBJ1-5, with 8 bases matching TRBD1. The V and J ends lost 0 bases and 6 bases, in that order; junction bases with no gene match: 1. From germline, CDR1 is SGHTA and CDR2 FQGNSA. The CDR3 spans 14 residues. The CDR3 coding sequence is TGTGCCAGCAGCTTAGCGCAGGGGGCTCAGCCCCAGCATTTT. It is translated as CASSLAQGAQPQHF. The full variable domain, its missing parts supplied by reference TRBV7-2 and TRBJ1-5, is GAGVSQSPSNKVTEKGKDVELRCDPISGHTALYWYRQSLGQGLEFLIYFQGNSAPDKSGLPSDRFSAERTGGSVSTLTIQRTQQEDSAVYLCASSLAQGAQPQHFGDGTRLSIL.

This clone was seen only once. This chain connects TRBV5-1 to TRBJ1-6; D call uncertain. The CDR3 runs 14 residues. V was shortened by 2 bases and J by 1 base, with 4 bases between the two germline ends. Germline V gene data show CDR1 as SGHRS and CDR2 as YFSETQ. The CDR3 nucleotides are TGCGCCAGCAGCTTACAGTCCTATAATTCACCCCTCCACTTT. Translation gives CASSLQSYNSPLHF.